The 4 T cell receptor beta chains presented below share a single source sample, sequenced in a study of shared clonotypes between healthy human individuals. Profiling relied on immunoSEQ multiplex PCR, and the TCRdb table lists in-frame clones only, not all of them. The table includes about 2.5 million clones, 85% to 95% detected once. The material sequenced was naive CD4+ T cells from PBMCs. Noted subset: CD45RA+ positively selected. These receptors were taken from a man younger than 35 in good health. Some clones in this sample may be carry-over from other donors' samples.

The gene calls are TRBV27 and TRBJ2-2; D remains unclear. Germline V lookup: CDR1 MNHEY, CDR2 SMNVEV (reference sequence). The CDR3 is 15 residues long. V lost 1 base and J lost 7, with 13 bases in between. CDR3 DNA: TGTGCCAGCAGTTTATTCGCTAAGCAAGGCGGGGAGCTGTTTTTT. The encoded protein is CASSLFAKQGGELFF.

The rearrangement uses TRBV7-9 and TRBJ2-7, with D tentatively TRBD1 (7 bases). Trimming removed 2 bases from V and 4 bases from J, with 12 bases in between. The CDR3 consists of 14 residues. The germline gives CDR1 SEHNR, CDR2 FQNEAQ (reference sequence). DNA of the CDR3: TGTGCCAGCAGCTTATTCGGGGGACAGTACGAGCAGTACTTC. This sequence encodes CASSLFGGQYEQYF.

In DNA form, the CDR3 reads TGTGCCAGCAGCTTACAGACAGGGTTGCATGAAAAACTGTTTTTT. Its protein product is CASSLQTGLHEKLFF. The chain couples TRBV7-3 to TRBJ1-4, with TRBD1 matching 7 bases. The J segment lost 6 bases and the V segment lost 2 bases, leaving 6 bases of the junction unmatched. Per germline, CDR1 SGHTA and CDR2 FQGTGA. The CDR3 has 15 residues.

J is TRBJ1-2 and V is TRBV6-6; 8 bases agree with TRBD1. Trimming cost V 6 bases and J 7 bases; bases outside gene matches: 7. This CDR3 has 13 residues. The germline V gene has CDR1 MNHNY and CDR2 SVGAGI (reference sequence). CDR3: CASRLDRGGGYTF. CDR3 nucleotides: TGTGCCAGCAGACTAGACAGGGGCGGTGGCTACACCTTC.